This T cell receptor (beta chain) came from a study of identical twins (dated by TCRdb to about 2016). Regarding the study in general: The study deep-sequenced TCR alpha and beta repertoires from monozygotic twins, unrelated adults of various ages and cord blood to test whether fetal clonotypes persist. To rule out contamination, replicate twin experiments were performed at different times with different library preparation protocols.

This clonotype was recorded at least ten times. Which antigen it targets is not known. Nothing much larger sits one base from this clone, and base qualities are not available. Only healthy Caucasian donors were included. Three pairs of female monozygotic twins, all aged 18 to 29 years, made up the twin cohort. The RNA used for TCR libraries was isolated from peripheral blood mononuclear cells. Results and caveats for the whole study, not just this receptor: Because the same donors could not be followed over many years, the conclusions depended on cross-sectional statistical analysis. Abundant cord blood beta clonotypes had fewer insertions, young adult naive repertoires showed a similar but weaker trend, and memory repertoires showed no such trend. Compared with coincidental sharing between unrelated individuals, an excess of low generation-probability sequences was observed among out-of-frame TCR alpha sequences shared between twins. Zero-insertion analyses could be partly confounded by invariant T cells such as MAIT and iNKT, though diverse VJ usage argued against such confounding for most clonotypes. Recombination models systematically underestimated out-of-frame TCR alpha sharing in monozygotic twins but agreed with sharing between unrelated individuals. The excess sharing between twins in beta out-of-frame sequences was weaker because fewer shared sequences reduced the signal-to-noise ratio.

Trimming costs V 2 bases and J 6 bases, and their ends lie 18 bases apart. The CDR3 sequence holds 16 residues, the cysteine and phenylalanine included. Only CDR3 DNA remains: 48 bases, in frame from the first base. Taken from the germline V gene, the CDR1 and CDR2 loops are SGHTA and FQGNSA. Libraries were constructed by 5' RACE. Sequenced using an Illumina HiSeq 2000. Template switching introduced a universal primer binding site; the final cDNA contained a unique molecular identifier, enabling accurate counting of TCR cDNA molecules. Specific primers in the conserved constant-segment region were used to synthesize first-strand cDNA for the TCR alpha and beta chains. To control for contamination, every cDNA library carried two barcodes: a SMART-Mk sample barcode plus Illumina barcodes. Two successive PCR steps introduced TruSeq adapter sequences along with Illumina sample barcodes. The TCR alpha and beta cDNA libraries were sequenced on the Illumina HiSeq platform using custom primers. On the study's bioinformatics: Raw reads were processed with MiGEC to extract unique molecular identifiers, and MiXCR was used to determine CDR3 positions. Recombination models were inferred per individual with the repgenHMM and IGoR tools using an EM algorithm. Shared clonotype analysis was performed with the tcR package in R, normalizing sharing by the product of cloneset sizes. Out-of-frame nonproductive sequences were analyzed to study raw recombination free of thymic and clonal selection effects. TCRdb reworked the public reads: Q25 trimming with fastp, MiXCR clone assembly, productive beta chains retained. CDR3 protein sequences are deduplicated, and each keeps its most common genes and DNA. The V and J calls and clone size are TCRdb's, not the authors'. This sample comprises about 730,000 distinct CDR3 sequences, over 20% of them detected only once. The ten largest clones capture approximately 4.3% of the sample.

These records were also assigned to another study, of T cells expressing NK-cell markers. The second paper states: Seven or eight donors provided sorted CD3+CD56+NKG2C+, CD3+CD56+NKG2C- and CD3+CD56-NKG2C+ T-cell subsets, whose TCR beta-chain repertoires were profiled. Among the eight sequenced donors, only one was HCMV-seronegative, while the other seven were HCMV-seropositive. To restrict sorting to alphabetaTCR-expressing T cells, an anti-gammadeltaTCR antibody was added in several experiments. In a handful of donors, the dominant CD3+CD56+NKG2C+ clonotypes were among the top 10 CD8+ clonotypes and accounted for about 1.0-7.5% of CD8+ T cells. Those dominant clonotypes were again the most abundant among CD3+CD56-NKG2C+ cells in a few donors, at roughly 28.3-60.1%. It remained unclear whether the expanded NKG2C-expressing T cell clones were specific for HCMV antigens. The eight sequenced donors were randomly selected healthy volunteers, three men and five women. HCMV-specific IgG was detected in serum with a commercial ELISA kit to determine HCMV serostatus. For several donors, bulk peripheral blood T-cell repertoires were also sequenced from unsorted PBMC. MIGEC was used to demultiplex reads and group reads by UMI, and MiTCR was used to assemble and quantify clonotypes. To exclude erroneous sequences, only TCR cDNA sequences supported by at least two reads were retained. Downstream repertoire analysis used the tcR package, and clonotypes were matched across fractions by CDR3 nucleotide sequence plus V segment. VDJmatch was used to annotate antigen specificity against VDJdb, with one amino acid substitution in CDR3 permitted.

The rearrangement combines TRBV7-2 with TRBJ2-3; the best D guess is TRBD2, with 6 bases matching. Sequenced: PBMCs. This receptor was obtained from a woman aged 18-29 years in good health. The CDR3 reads CASSLSGSGAGDTQYF. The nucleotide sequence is TGTGCCAGCAGCTTAAGTGGCTCGGGAGCAGGGGATACGCAGTATTTT.